This T cell receptor beta chain was documented in a study of T cells in Graves' hyperthyroidism and ophthalmopathy. Study results and caveats: Blood also carried most thyroid clonotypes expanded above 0.001. Stable hyperthyroidism and ophthalmopathy were separated using 13 V-J signatures.

This clonotype was picked up many times. Its antigen remains unidentified. Trimming stripped 9 bases from V and 1 base from J, with 16 bases between. CDR1 is MRHNA and CDR2 is SNTAGT in the germline V gene. There are 15 residues in the CDR3. The investigators amplified TCR beta CDR3 regions from RNA transcripts. A first-round RT-PCR of the TCR CDR3 used the HTBI primer set. TCRdb passed the multiplex PCR reads through MiXCR, listing each CDR3 protein once. This sample has around 610,000 distinct CDR3 sequences, with over 12% found just once. Reasons for excluding patients were uncontrolled infection, other autoimmune disease, pregnancy or lactation.

Input material: blood. The J gene is TRBJ2-4, the V gene TRBV6-4; D might be TRBD1 (6 bases). The sequence came from a woman in her thirties or forties with Graves' ophthalmopathy. The CDR3 sequence: CARGGGVSAKNIQYF. The CDR3 DNA sequence: TGTGCCAGAGGGGGTGGGGTGTCGGCCAAAAACATTCAGTACTTC.